This passage covers 22 T cell receptor beta chains from one sample sequenced in a study of control samples from healthy donors and cancer patients. TCRdb's copy holds only in-frame clones and misses some; the assay was immunoSEQ multiplex PCR. The table has 130,000 or so clones, 75% to 95% seen once. Specimen: blood. These receptors were collected from a man between 18 and 35 years old in good health.

This clone was counted a single time. The CDR3 nucleotides are TGTGCCAGCAGCCCCTCAAATCAGGAGACCCAGTACTTC. It specifies CASSPSNQETQYF. The rearrangement uses TRBV5-4 and TRBJ2-5, with D uncertain. The CDR3 is made up of 13 amino acids. Germline V CDR1 and CDR2: SGHNT, YYREEE (reference sequence). The V end was cut by 4 bases, the J end by 5 bases, with 12 bases between.

The V call is TRBV19, the J call TRBJ2-2; D uncertain. Germline loops: CDR1 LNHDA, CDR2 SQIVND (reference sequence). This CDR3 is 16 amino acids long. With 3 bases removed from V and 3 bases from J, the gap between germline ends came to 14 bases. The CDR3 bases are TGTGCCAGTAGTATGGCGGCAGCTGGACACACCGGGGAGCTGTTTTTT. Translating gives CASSMAAAGHTGELFF.

The rearrangement uses TRBV3-1 (or the pseudogene TRBV3-2) and TRBJ1-4, with D possibly TRBD1 on 5 matching bases. Germline loops: CDR1 LGHDT, CDR2 YNNKEL (reference sequence). The ends were cut back, 4 bases at V and 3 bases at J, with 12 bases in the middle. This CDR3 region has 15 residues. CDR3 sequence reads: CASSRRVVANEKLFF. CDR3 nucleotides: TGTGCCAGCAGCCGCAGGGTAGTTGCTAATGAAAAACTGTTTTTT.

This chain connects TRBV9 to TRBJ2-3; D unresolved. The V end lost 2 bases, the J end lost 3 bases, and 7 bases lay between the germline ends. The CDR3 extends over 13 amino acids. Germline assignment: CDR1 SGDLS and CDR2 YYNGEE. In DNA, the CDR3 is TGTGCCAGCAGCGTGGGATGGACAGATACGCAGTATTTT. Translating gives CASSVGWTDTQYF.

The chain combines TRBV19 with TRBJ1-2; TRBD1 agrees at 9 bases. The CDR3 spans 14 residues. Germline loops: CDR1 LNHDA, CDR2 SQIVND (reference sequence). V dropped 7 bases and J dropped 2; count of bases not matched to a gene: 5. CDR3 nucleotides: TGTGCCAGTACCGGACAGGGGAAGAACTATGGCTACACCTTC. This codes for CASTGQGKNYGYTF.

The J gene is TRBJ2-4, the V gene TRBV5-1; 7 bases align to TRBD1. There are 16 residues in the CDR3. V gave up 4 bases and J gave up 3 bases; unmatched junction bases: 10. Germline-derived CDR1 and CDR2 are SGHRS and YFSETQ. In DNA form, the CDR3 reads TGCGCCAGCAGCCCCCGAGGGGGCGAAGGCAAAAACATTCAGTACTTC. Translating gives CASSPRGGEGKNIQYF.

This CDR3 is CASSLPAGLNTGELFF. The CDR3 nucleotides are TGTGCCAGCAGCTTACCGGCAGGACTTAACACCGGGGAGCTGTTTTTT. This chain connects TRBV7-2 to TRBJ2-2, with D perhaps matching TRBD2 (5 bases). CDR1 is SGHTA, CDR2 FQGNSA, per germline. The CDR3 spans 16 residues. The ends were cut back, 2 bases at V and 2 bases at J, with 12 bases in the middle.

The chain links TRBV3-1 (or the pseudogene TRBV3-2) to TRBJ1-2, with TRBD1 as a possible D gene (6 bases). From germline, CDR1 is LGHDT and CDR2 YNNKEL (reference sequence). The germline V and J ends were trimmed by 6 bases and 0 bases, with 11 bases remaining between them. The CDR3 consists of 14 residues. DNA for the CDR3: TGTGCCAGCAGGACACAGGGAGCTAACTATGGCTACACCTTC. Translated, it gives CASRTQGANYGYTF.

The J gene is TRBJ1-2, the V gene TRBV7-9, with 7 bases matching TRBD1. The ends lost 5 bases at V and 1 base at J; junction bases unmatched: 7. There are 15 residues in the CDR3. Germline loops: CDR1 SEHNR, CDR2 FQNEAQ (reference sequence). CDR3 protein: CASSPQDRNNYGYTF. CDR3 nucleotide sequence: TGTGCCAGCAGCCCTCAGGACAGGAATAACTATGGCTACACCTTC.

The V call is TRBV6-5, the J call TRBJ2-7; the D is unclear. This CDR3 has 12 amino acids. The germline gives CDR1 MNHEY, CDR2 SVGAGI. V shed 8 bases and J shed 0 bases, with 8 bases lying between them. Here the CDR3 reads CASPLSSYEQYF. The CDR3 region has the DNA TGTGCCAGCCCCCTAAGCTCCTACGAGCAGTACTTC.

This chain connects TRBV7-9 to TRBJ1-3; unclear D gene. This CDR3 is built from 15 residues. V lost 3 bases and J lost 1, with 10 bases in between. Germline-derived CDR1 and CDR2 are SEHNR and FQNEAQ (reference sequence). DNA for the CDR3: TGTGCCAGCAGCTTTGAGGAACTGTCTGGAAACACCATATATTTT. Protein: CASSFEELSGNTIYF.

In nucleotides, the CDR3 is TGTGCCAGCAGCCTACAGTATGAGAGCACAGATACGCAGTATTTT. Translation gives CASSLQYESTDTQYF. V gene TRBV5-6 combines with J gene TRBJ2-3, with D uncertain. V lost 4 bases to trimming and J lost 0 bases, with 12 bases between them. The CDR3 runs 15 residues. CDR1 is SGHDT, CDR2 YYEEEE, per germline. The full variable domain, rest sourced from reference TRBV5-6 and TRBJ2-3, is DAGVTQSPTHLIKTRGQQVTLRCSPKSGHDTVSWYQQALGQGPQFIFQYYEEEERQRGNFPDRFSGHQFPNYSSELNVNALLLGDSALYLCASSLQYESTDTQYFGPGTRLTVL.

This clone was observed once. V is TRBV3-1 (or the pseudogene TRBV3-2) and J is TRBJ2-5; 9 nucleotides agree with TRBD1. With V trimmed by 1 base and J by 6 bases, 9 bases remained unmatched. In germline, CDR1 is LGHDT, CDR2 YNNKEL (reference sequence). The CDR3 spans 16 residues. The CDR3 here is CASSQALTGTGKTQYF. CDR3 sequence (DNA): TGTGCCAGCAGCCAAGCACTAACCGGGACAGGGAAGACCCAGTACTTC.

The chain couples TRBV7-2 to TRBJ2-7; 7 nucleotides agree with TRBD2. CDR1 is SGHTA and CDR2 is FQGNSA in the germline V gene. This CDR3 region has 14 residues. V lost 4 bases, J lost 3 bases, and 6 bases stayed unmatched. The CDR3 bases are TGTGCCAGCAGCTACGCGCCGGGGGGCTACGAGCAGTACTTC. Its translation: CASSYAPGGYEQYF.

The gene calls are TRBV20-1 and TRBJ1-2, with no clear D. From germline, CDR1 is DFQATT and CDR2 SNEGSKA (reference sequence). CDR3 size: 11 residues. Trimming left V 6 bases short and J 4 bases short, with 9 bases between. CDR3 loop: CSASRGYGYTF. DNA for the CDR3: TGCAGTGCCTCTCGGGGCTATGGCTACACCTTC.

The chain links TRBV6-2 or TRBV6-3 to TRBJ2-5, with D maybe TRBD1 (6 bases). Germline loops: CDR1 MNHEY, CDR2 SVGEGT. Trimming took off 0 bases at V and 5 bases at J, with 22 bases between the two ends. The CDR3 is 18 residues long. The DNA for the CDR3 is TGTGCCAGCAGTTACTCGATGTCCCGGCCCTCCCAGGGGGAGACCCAGTACTTC. Amino acid sequence: CASSYSMSRPSQGETQYF.

The chain recombines TRBV28 with TRBJ1-2, with D possibly being TRBD1 (6 bases). Germline assignment: CDR1 MDHEN and CDR2 SYDVKM. The length of the CDR3 is 14 residues. Trimming took 3 bases from V and 8 from J, leaving 16 bases between them. CDR3 residues: CASSLLGSRGGYTF. CDR3 in DNA: TGTGCCAGCAGTTTGCTAGGGTCCAGGGGAGGCTACACCTTC.

As for this clone: The sample holds other DNA sequences that translate to the same CDR3. The J gene is TRBJ2-7, the V gene TRBV5-1; D call uncertain. CDR3 length equals 13 residues. In germline, CDR1 is SGHRS, CDR2 YFSETQ. V was clipped by 4 bases and J by 0 bases, with 8 bases between them. The CDR3 reads CASSPGYSYEQYF. CDR3 DNA: TGCGCCAGCAGCCCAGGCTACTCCTACGAGCAGTACTTC.

This chain uses TRBV5-1 with TRBJ2-3, with D maybe TRBD1 (5 bases). CDR3 length: 16 residues. Germline V gene lookup returns CDR1 SGHRS and CDR2 YFSETQ. The V and J ends lost 0 bases and 0 bases respectively, with 11 bases between them. CDR3 amino acids: CASSLAQGYSTDTQYF. CDR3 nucleotides: TGCGCCAGCAGCTTGGCCCAGGGTTACAGCACAGATACGCAGTATTTT.

V usage is TRBV3-1 (or the pseudogene TRBV3-2) and J usage is TRBJ1-6, with 7 nucleotides matching TRBD1. Germline values: CDR1 LGHDT, CDR2 YNNKEL (reference sequence). The CDR3 runs 13 residues. Trimming at V came to 8 bases and at J to 5 bases, leaving 3 bases not matched to a gene. CDR3 protein: CASGTDHNSPLHF. CDR3 nucleotides: TGTGCCAGCGGGACAGACCATAATTCACCCCTCCACTTT.

The chain joins TRBV4-2 to TRBJ2-3; D is ambiguous. Germline V gives CDR1 LGHNA, CDR2 YNFKEQ. The CDR3 is made up of 12 amino acids. Trimming removed 0 bases at V and 9 bases at J, with 7 bases between. CDR3 in DNA: TGTGCCAGCAGCCAAGAAGGCGTCACGCAGTATTTT. Translation gives CASSQEGVTQYF.

This clone was seen a single time. The V call is TRBV11-2, the J call TRBJ1-6; possible D gene TRBD1, 5 bases. The CDR3 contains 19 residues. Trimming shortened V by 5 bases and J by 0 bases, and 20 bases separated the two germline ends. Germline CDR1 is SGHAT and CDR2 is FQNNGV. CDR3 protein: CASSPDSSSVHSYNSPLHF. In DNA form, the CDR3 reads TGTGCCAGCAGCCCCGACAGCTCAAGCGTCCACTCCTATAATTCACCCCTCCACTTT.